The 5 T cell receptor beta chains below all came from one sample that was sequenced in a study of blood T cell repertoires in COVID-19. The assay was immunoSEQ multiplex PCR, and TCRdb's table has in-frame clones only and misses some. The table lists over 85,000 clones, roughly 84% of them singletons. The sequencing input was peripheral blood. The origin of the receptors is a human donor in a cohort sampled during active COVID-19.

On this clone itself: At one end, the junction sequence differs from germline, possibly due to a read error. The V call is TRBV29-1, the J call TRBJ2-3, with D perhaps matching TRBD1 (6 bases). Germline-derived CDR1 and CDR2 are SQVTM and ANQGSEA. This CDR3 spans 14 amino acids. The CDR3 is CSVEAQGGTDTQYF. In DNA form, the CDR3 reads TGCAGCGTCGAAGCACAGGGAGGCACAGATACGCAGTATTTT.

The chain is built from TRBV27 and TRBJ2-7; D call uncertain. Between the trimmed V and J ends, which lost 1 base and 0 bases, there was a span of 7 bases. Germline CDR1 reads MNHEY; CDR2 reads SMNVEV (reference sequence). The CDR3 loop spans 14 amino acids. The CDR3 here is CASSLFSSSYEQYF. The CDR3 DNA reads TGTGCCAGCAGTTTATTCTCTAGCTCCTACGAGCAGTACTTC.

The chain joins TRBV4-2 to TRBJ2-3, with 9 bases matching TRBD2. The length of the CDR3 is 13 residues. V lost 9 bases and J lost 3; bases outside the gene matches: 4. Germline CDR1 and CDR2: LGHNA and YNFKEQ. The CDR3 nucleotides are TGTGCCAGTATGACTAGCGGAACAGATACGCAGTATTTT. It codes for CASMTSGTDTQYF.

The chain combines TRBV7-2 with TRBJ2-3, with TRBD2 matching 9 bases. Trimming took 4 bases from V and 4 from J; bases not matched to a gene: 9. The CDR3 runs to 16 residues. In germline, CDR1 is SGHTA, CDR2 FQGNSA. CDR3 coding DNA: TGTGCCAGCAGCTCCCGGGTAGCGGGAGTGCCAGATACGCAGTATTTT. Translated: CASSSRVAGVPDTQYF.

The V and J genes are TRBV27 and TRBJ1-4; D may be TRBD1 (6 bases). The CDR3 loop spans 15 amino acids. From germline, CDR1 is MNHEY and CDR2 SMNVEV (reference sequence). The germline V and J ends were trimmed by 5 bases and 5 bases, with 15 bases remaining between them. The CDR3 region is CASSKGGGWNEKLFF. The CDR3 DNA sequence: TGTGCCAGCAGTAAGGGAGGGGGGTGGAATGAAAAACTGTTTTTT.